This is a list of T cell receptor beta chains from one sample in a study of shared clonotypes between healthy human individuals. Using immunoSEQ multiplex PCR, the repertoire was profiled, and TCRdb retains in-frame clones only, with some absent. The repertoire holds over 2 million clones, with 90% to 95% as singletons. The specimen was naive CD4+ T cells sorted from blood. The receptors were sampled from a man between 18 and 29 years old in good health. CDR3s include the opening cysteine and the closing phenylalanine or tryptophan. The order of the fields is D gene, V gene, J gene, CDR3 DNA, CDR3 protein. The D gene is left open where the match is weak.

D: .; V: TRBV9; J: TRBJ2-3; DNA: TGTGCCAGCAGCGTAGCTCAAACAGATACGCAGTATTTT; CDR3: CASSVAQTDTQYF
D: TRBD1; V: TRBV9; J: TRBJ1-2; DNA: TGTGCCAGCAGCGTTGCAGGGGGCGCAAGCTATGGCTACACCTTC; CDR3: CASSVAGGASYGYTF
D: TRBD2; V: TRBV28; J: TRBJ2-1; DNA: TGTGCCAGCAGCCGAACTAGCGGGGGGGCCTACAATGAGCAGTTCTTC; CDR3: CASSRTSGGAYNEQFF
D: .; V: TRBV15; J: TRBJ2-7; DNA: TGTGCCACCAGCAGAGATTTGACTAGTGGTACCTACGAGCAGTACTTC; CDR3: CATSRDLTSGTYEQYF
D: .; V: TRBV25-1; J: TRBJ2-1; DNA: TGTGCCAGCAGTGAAAAAGGGTGGGGTGACAATGAGCAGTTCTTC; CDR3: CASSEKGWGDNEQFF
D: TRBD1; V: TRBV27; J: TRBJ2-1; DNA: TGTGCCAGCAGTTTAATAGGGCAGGGGGACAATGAGCAGTTCTTC; CDR3: CASSLIGQGDNEQFF
D: .; V: TRBV15; J: TRBJ1-2; DNA: TGTGCCACCAGCAGCCGACTGTCCTATGGCTACACCTTC; CDR3: CATSSRLSYGYTF
D: TRBD1; V: TRBV28; J: TRBJ1-5; DNA: TGTGCCAGCAGAACCCTAGGACAGGGCAAACAGCCCCAGCATTTT; CDR3: CASRTLGQGKQPQHF
D: .; V: TRBV25-1; J: TRBJ1-2; DNA: TGTGCCAGCAGTGGGGGGCCCTATGGCTACACCTTC; CDR3: CASSGGPYGYTF
D: TRBD1; V: TRBV2; J: TRBJ2-2; DNA: TGTGCCAGCATCGACAGGGGTTCAGGCGCCGGGGAGCTGTTTTTT; CDR3: CASIDRGSGAGELFF
D: .; V: TRBV30; J: TRBJ2-7; DNA: TGTGCCTGGAGTGTAGGGTTTGTCTCCGAGCAGTACTTC; CDR3: CAWSVGFVSEQYF
D: .; V: TRBV30; J: TRBJ1-1; DNA: TGTGCCTGGAGGCGGGTCACTGAAGCTTTCTTT; CDR3: CAWRRVTEAFF